This TCR beta chain was sequenced for a study of identical twins. Comments on this clonotype: The antigen remains undetermined.

TCRdb itself ran the 5' RACE reads through MiXCR, one entry per CDR3 protein. Among roughly 350,000 distinct CDR3 sequences, around 9.7% were seen once, and the ten largest hold roughly 8.7%. Study-wide results and caveats: Zero-insertion findings could be partly confounded by invariant cells (MAIT and iNKT cells). Cross-sectional statistical analysis, not tracking of the same donors, underpinned the conclusions. Within cord blood, abundant beta clonotypes carried fewer insertions, but memory repertoires showed no such trend.

CDR1 is LNHDA and CDR2 is SQIVND in the germline V gene (reference sequence). The CDR3 consists of 16 residues. Trimming stripped 0 bases from V and 7 bases from J, with 16 bases between. This chain uses TRBV19 with TRBJ2-1, with D possibly matching TRBD1 (6 bases). This receptor was obtained from a woman aged 50 to 60 in good health. Sequences were obtained from naive T cells sorted from blood. CDR3 nucleotide sequence: TGTGCCAGTAGTATAGATACAGGGATCATCTCAAATGAGCAGTTCTTC. Residues: CASSIDTGIISNEQFF.